This T cell receptor beta chain is from a study of identifying expanded T cells in peripheral blood. General study results and limits: Across healthy donors, higher total template counts meant significantly greater approximately 2-week count variance. Differentially abundant clones: about 1.2 between replicates, around 17 at around 14 days, approximately 19 at four.

The CDR3 runs 17 residues. The V gene lost 0 bases and the J gene lost 1 base, with 14 bases spanning the gap. Germline V gene lookup returns CDR1 LNHNV and CDR2 YYDKDF (reference sequence). Assay: immunoSEQ multiplex PCR; the TCRdb copy retains only in-frame clones and omits some. The sample lists about 100,000 clones; around 89% were seen once. Healthy donors had no documented immune events, such as infections, while sampled. A word on this clone: Its antigen is not known.

Sequencing was carried out using blood. The J gene is TRBJ2-3, the V gene TRBV15, with D tentatively TRBD1 or TRBD2 (5 bases each). The sequence came from a person between 18 and 69 years old in good health. For the CDR3, the DNA is TGTGCCACCAGCAGAGAATCATGGGGGACGGGCACAGATACGCAGTATTTT. This gives the protein CATSRESWGTGTDTQYF.